Included here is one T cell receptor beta chain sequence, with context. Its antigen is not known. The data stem from a study of beta chain features in type 1 diabetes. Study-wide results and limits: In cDNA sequencing, cells with high TCR expression could be over-represented. There was a moderate but significant shortening of TCRB CDR3s in all four CD4+ subsets of Type 1 diabetes patients. Any HLA effect on TCRB rearrangement was left unresolved by small sub-analyses. Among patients, naive, central memory and Treg TCRB repertoires appeared more similar than among healthy donors.

Via CD45RO/CCR7/CD25/CD127/CD95/CD27, cells of the CD4+ naive, central memory, regulatory and stem cell-like memory subsets were sorted. Since all of the isolated RNA was reverse transcribed, expressed TCRB transcripts were what got sequenced. The method was immunoSEQ multiplex PCR; TCRdb's version includes in-frame clones alone and lacks a portion of them. The table includes fewer than 400,000 clones, roughly 8.8% detected once. The germline V gene has CDR1 MDHEN and CDR2 SYDVKM. V lost 5 bases to trimming and J lost 3 bases, with 15 bases between them. This CDR3 comprises 15 residues. This chain connects TRBV28 to TRBJ2-3; D might be TRBD1 or TRBD2, each matching 7 bases. This TCR was recovered from a man aged 30 to 39 with type 1 diabetes. The sequenced sample consisted of central memory CD4+ T cells from blood. The CDR3 here is CASSPRQGGTDTQYF. The CDR3 DNA reads as TGTGCCAGCAGTCCGAGACAGGGAGGGACAGATACGCAGTATTTT.